The table lists the clone carrying this T cell receptor (beta chain) with many counts. Its antigen is unknown. The entry originates in a study of prognosis after radiotherapy for stage I lung cancer. Study summary: About 15 patients had newly diagnosed primary stage I lung tumors, and about five had oligometastatic NSCLC after surgical resection of the primary tumor. Development of distant metastases after radiotherapy was seen in four patients at a median of around seven months, with no significant progression in 15. Study-wide results and limits: Among patients who developed distant metastases, Shannon entropy after stereotactic body radiation therapy was lower.

Two-round multiplex PCR on genomic DNA was the method by which TCR beta CDR3 was amplified. Primers were specific to each TRBV and TRBJ gene in first-round PCR. There were universal primers used in the second PCR round. TCRdb reprocessed the multiplex PCR reads with MiXCR, giving one entry per CDR3 protein. The sample contains around 19,000 distinct CDR3 sequences, roughly 53% of which appear only once. The material was PBMCs, obtained before or after stereotactic body radiation therapy (not recorded which). The receptor's source is a donor older than 45 with non-small cell lung cancer.

CDR3 loop: CASSPPGLGYEQYF. In DNA form, the CDR3 reads TGCGCCAGCAGCCCCCCGGGCCTGGGGTACGAGCAGTACTTC. The V gene is TRBV5-1, the J gene TRBJ2-7; D not resolved. The CDR3 loop spans 14 amino acids. CDR1 and CDR2 (germline): SGHRS, YFSETQ. The V and J ends lost 4 bases and 4 bases respectively, with 15 bases between them.